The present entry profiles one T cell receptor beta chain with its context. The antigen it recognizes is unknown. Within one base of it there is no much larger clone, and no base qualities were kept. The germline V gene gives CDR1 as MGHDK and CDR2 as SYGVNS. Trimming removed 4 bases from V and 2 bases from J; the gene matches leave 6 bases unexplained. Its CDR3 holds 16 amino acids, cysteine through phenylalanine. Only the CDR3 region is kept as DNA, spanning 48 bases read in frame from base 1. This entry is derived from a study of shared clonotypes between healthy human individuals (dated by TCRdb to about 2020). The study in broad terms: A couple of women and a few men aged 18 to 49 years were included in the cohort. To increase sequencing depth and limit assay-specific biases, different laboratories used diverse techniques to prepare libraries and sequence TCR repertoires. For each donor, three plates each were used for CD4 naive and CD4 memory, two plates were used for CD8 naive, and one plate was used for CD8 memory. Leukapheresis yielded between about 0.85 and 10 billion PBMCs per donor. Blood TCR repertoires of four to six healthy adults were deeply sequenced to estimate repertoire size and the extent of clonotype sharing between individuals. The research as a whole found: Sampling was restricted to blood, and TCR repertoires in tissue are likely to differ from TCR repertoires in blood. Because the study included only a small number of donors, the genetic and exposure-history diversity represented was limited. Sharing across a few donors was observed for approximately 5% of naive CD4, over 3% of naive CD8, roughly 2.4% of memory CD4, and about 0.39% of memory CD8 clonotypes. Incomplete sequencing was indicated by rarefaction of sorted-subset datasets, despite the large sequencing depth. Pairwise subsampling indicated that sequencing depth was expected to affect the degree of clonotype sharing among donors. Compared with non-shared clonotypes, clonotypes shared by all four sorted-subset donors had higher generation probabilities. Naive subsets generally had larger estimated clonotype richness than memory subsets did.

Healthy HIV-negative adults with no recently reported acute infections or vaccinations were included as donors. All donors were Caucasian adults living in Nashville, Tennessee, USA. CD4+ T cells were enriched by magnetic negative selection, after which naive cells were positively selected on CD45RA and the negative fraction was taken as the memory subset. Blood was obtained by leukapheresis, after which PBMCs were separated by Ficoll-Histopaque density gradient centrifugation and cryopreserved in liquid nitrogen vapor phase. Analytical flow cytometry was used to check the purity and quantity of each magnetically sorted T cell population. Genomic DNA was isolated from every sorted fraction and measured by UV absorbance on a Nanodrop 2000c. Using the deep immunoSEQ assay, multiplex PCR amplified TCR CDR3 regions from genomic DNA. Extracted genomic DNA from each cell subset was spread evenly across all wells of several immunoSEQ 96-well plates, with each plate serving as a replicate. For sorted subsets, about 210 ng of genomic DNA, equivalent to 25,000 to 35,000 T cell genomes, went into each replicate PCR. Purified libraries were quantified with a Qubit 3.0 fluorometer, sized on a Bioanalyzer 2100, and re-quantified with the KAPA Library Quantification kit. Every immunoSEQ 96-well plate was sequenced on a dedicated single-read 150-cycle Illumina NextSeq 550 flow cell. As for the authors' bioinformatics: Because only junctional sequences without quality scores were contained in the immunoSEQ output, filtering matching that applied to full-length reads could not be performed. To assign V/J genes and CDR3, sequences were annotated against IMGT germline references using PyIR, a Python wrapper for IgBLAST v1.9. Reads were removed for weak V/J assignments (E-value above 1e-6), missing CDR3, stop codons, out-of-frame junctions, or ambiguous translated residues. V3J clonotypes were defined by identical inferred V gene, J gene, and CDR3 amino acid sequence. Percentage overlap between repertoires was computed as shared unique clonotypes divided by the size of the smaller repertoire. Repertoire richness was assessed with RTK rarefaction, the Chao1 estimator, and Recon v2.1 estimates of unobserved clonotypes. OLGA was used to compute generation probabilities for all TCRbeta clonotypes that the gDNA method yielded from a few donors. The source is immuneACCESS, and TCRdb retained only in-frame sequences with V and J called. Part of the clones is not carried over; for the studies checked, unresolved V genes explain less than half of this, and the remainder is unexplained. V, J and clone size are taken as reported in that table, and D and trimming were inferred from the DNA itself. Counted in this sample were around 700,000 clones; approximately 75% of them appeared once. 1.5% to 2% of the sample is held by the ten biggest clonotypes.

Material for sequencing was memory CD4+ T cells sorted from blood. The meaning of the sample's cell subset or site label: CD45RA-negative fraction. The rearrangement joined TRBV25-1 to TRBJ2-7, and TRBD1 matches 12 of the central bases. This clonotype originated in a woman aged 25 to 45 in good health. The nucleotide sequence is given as TGTGCCAGCAGTGGACGGGACAGGGGGCCCACCTACGAGCAGTACTTC. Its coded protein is CASSGRDRGPTYEQYF.